This T cell receptor beta chain came from a study of vaccination effects on CD4 cells after COVID-19. Study-level information: As their vaccination, participants received two doses of either BNT162b2 or mRNA-1273. With approximately 11 ug/ml peptides and roughly 9.4 IU/ml IL-2, over 1.5 million PBMC per well were cultured.

Investigators separated out CD4+ T cells once around 10 days of culture had passed. J lost 9 bases, V lost 6 bases, and 9 bases had no gene match. This CDR3 spans 14 amino acids. The germline CDR1 and CDR2 sequences are MGHDK and SYGVNS. Method: immunoSEQ multiplex PCR; TCRdb's copy keeps in-frame clones and lacks some. The sample carries about 39,000 clones, roughly 82% recorded once. The count of this clone is one. The target antigen is unknown. The sequencing used CD4+ T cells from PBMCs cultured without peptide, collected before COVID-19 vaccination. This clonotype was sampled from a human donor who received a COVID-19 vaccine. This chain links TRBV25-1 with TRBJ2-1, with 9 positions matching TRBD2. In nucleotides, the CDR3 is TGTGCCAGCAGCTTCGCGGGGGGGCTCACTGAGCAGTTCTTC. Translated: CASSFAGGLTEQFF.